The present T cell receptor beta chain was sequenced within a study of beta chain features in type 1 diabetes (dated by TCRdb to 2017 to 2018). The study in broad terms: Mean age, gender distribution, total cell number and subset yield did not differ between patients and healthy donors. A total of around 110,000,000 sorted cells were examined across all samples, and a strong correlation was observed between cell number per subset and RNA yield. In the study, TCRB repertoires of sorted circulating CD4+ T cell subsets from recently diagnosed type 1 diabetes patients were compared with those of matched healthy donors. Naive and central memory subsets were obtained from all 28 donors, but regulatory and stem cell-like memory subsets were isolated from only 8 patients and roughly eight healthy donors. General conclusions and limits of the study: Because the HLA sub-analyses included only small numbers of individuals, any influence of HLA type on TCRB rearrangement was left unresolved. Patients with type 1 diabetes made fewer insertions and deleted more nucleotides at VDJ recombination sites, implying thymic rearrangement abnormalities. In all four CD4+ subsets, TCRB CDR3 length was moderately but significantly shorter in type 1 diabetes patients. Because cDNA rather than genomic DNA was sequenced, highly expressing activated cells could have been over-represented, although no difference in activation and CD3 levels was found between groups. Shorter templates might have been favored by PCR, but patient and control samples were amplified and corrected together, so both groups would have been affected equally by any skew. Naive, central memory and regulatory TCRB repertoires appeared to be more similar among patients than among healthy donors.

A single peripheral blood draw of around 0.11 L on average was collected from each donor into heparinised tubes. Using a panel that included CD45RO, CCR7, CD25, CD127, CD95 and CD27, naive, central memory, regulatory and stem cell-like memory CD4+ T cells were sorted on a BD FACSAria II. Purity was above 95% for every sorted population. PBMCs were isolated right away by Lymphoprep density gradient centrifugation and were stained directly, without culture. So that batch effects would be minimized, each experiment stained and sorted samples in pairs, pairing one healthy donor with one patient. The entire amount of isolated RNA was reverse transcribed using the High Capacity cDNA Reverse Transcription Kit, so the sequenced TCRB transcripts were expressed ones. Deep immunoSEQ sequencing was applied to naive, central memory and regulatory T cell samples, giving an average of roughly 3.3 million total reads per sample. Sorted cells were lysed in RLT buffer, and RNA was extracted using DNase-treated RNeasy Micro or Mini kits according to cell number. To prevent cross-contamination, every cell subset was processed on its own, while patient and healthy donor samples were processed together. Using the immunoSEQ multiplex PCR, TCRB sequences were amplified from cDNA into 87-bp fragments spanning the CDR3 region. The amplicons were sequenced using the Illumina HiSeq platform. From the authors' description of their analysis: PCR bias was computationally corrected using synthetic template baselines, reads within Hamming distance 2 were collapsed, and singletons that could not be merged were discarded. Reads were aligned to IMGT to assign V, D and J genes, CDR3 length, and insertions or deletions at six rearrangement sites. Within each subset, clonotype counts were normalized to sorted cell number, and only after that were true diversity and Gini coefficients computed with the tcR R package. The overlap coefficient, calculated on TCRB nucleotide sequences, was used to quantify repertoire sharing. Out-of-frame TCRB sequences from naive cells were analyzed to stand in for the pre-selection repertoire. Imported from immuneACCESS, the table was reduced by TCRdb to in-frame sequences with V and J called. These copies leave out some clones; in studies compared against another copy, an unresolved V gene accounts for under half, and the cause of the remainder is not known. Clone size and the V and J calls come from that table; the DNA yielded D and trimming. In all, the sample holds roughly 730,000 clones, and 13% of those were seen once. Approximately 0.02% of the sample is in the top ten clones.

From a lookup of the germline V gene (reference sequence), CDR1 and CDR2 are SEHNR and FQNEAQ. From the cysteine up to the phenylalanine, the CDR3 has a length of 12 residues. The sequence is cut down to CDR3 DNA, 36 bases in frame from base 1. V loses 9 bases, J loses 7 bases, and the germline ends lie 15 bases apart. A note on this clone: What antigen it recognizes has not been identified. Base qualities were left out, and no much larger clone turns up one base away.

The receptor comes from a young man with type 1 diabetes. Material for sequencing was naive CD4+ T cells from blood. Taken with the paper, the label for cell subset or site translates to: true naive CD4+ T cells. The sequence links TRBV7-9 to TRBJ2-5, with a weak D call of TRBD1 (5 bases match). The nucleotide sequence is given as TGTGCCAGTCACAGGTCCCCGGGGACCCAGTACTTC. Its translation is CASHRSPGTQYF.